Here is one T cell receptor beta chain with its context. V lost 0 bases and J lost 0, with 9 bases in between. Germline values: CDR1 SGDLS, CDR2 YYNGEE. The CDR3 contains 15 residues. The data stem from a study of blood T cell repertoires in COVID-19. Study-level background: In each case, the material was cDNA or gDNA derived from T cells, B-cell-depleted T cells, or PBMCs.

Using immunoSEQ multiplex PCR, the repertoire was profiled, and TCRdb retains in-frame clones only, with some absent. The top ten hold approximately 8% of the sample, which has about 200,000 clones, approximately 84% seen once. The clonotype was recovered from a woman in her fifties or sixties with active or convalescent COVID-19. The chain links TRBV9 to TRBJ1-1; maybe TRBD1 (5 bases). The sequencing sample was made of peripheral blood. CDR3 sequence reads: CASSVAYRMNTEAFF. In DNA, the CDR3 is TGTGCCAGCAGCGTAGCTTACAGGATGAACACTGAAGCTTTCTTT.